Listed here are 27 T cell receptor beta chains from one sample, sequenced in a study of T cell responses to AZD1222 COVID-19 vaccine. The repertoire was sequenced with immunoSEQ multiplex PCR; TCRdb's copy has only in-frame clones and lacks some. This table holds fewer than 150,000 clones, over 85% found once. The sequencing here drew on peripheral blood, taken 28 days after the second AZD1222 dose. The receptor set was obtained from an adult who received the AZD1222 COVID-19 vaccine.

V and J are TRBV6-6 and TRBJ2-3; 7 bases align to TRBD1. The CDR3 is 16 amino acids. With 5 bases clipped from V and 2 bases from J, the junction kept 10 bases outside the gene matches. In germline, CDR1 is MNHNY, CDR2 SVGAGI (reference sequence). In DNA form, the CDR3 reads TGTGCCAGCAGTCGAGGGACAGCGCTCGACACAGATACGCAGTATTTT. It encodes CASSRGTALDTDTQYF.

This CDR3 reads CASSLTGSNSPLHF. CDR3 nucleotides: TGTGCCAGCAGCCTGACGGGATCGAATTCACCCCTCCACTTT. This chain uses TRBV3-1 (or the pseudogene TRBV3-2) with TRBJ1-6; D call uncertain. The V gene's germline CDR1 is LGHDT and CDR2 YNNKEL (reference sequence). Trimming left V 4 bases short and J 7 bases short, with 11 bases between. The CDR3 is 14 amino acids.

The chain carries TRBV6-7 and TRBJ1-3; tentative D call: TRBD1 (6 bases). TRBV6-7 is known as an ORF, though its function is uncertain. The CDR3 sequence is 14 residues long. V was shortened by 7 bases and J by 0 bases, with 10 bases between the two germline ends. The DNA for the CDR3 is TGTGCCAGCACTAGACAGGTCTCTGGAAACACCATATATTTT. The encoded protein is CASTRQVSGNTIYF.

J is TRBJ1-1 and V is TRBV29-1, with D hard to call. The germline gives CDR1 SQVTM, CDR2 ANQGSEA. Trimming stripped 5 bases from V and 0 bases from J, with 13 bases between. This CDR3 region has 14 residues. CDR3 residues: CSVRGENMNTEAFF. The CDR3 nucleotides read TGCAGCGTTCGGGGAGAAAACATGAACACTGAAGCTTTCTTT.

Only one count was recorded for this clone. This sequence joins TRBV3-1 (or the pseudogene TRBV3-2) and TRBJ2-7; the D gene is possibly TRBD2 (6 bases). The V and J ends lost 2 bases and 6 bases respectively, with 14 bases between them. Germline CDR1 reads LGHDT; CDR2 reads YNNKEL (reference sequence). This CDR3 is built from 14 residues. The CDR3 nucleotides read TGTGCCAGCAGCCAATTCTGGGGAGGAGGCGAGCAGTACTTC. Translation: CASSQFWGGGEQYF.

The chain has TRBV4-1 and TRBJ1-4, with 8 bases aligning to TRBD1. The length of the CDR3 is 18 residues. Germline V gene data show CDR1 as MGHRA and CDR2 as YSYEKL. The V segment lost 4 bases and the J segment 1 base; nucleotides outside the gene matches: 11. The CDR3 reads CASSPQGATWETNEKLFF. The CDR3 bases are TGCGCCAGCAGCCCGCAGGGGGCGACGTGGGAAACTAATGAAAAACTGTTTTTT.

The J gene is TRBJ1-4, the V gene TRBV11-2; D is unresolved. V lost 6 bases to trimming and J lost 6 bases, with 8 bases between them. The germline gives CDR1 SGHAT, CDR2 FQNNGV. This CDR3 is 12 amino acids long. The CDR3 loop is CASSPLHEKLFF. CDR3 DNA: TGTGCCAGCAGTCCCTTGCATGAAAAACTGTTTTTT.

The CDR3 nucleotides are TGTGCCAGCAGCCGAATCCCGGACGGTGGAAACACCATATATTTT. Protein product: CASSRIPDGGNTIYF. The chain employs TRBV11-2 and TRBJ1-3, with no clear D. Germline V gene lookup returns CDR1 SGHAT and CDR2 FQNNGV. The germline V and J ends were trimmed by 5 bases and 3 bases, with 14 bases remaining between them. The CDR3 loop spans 15 amino acids.

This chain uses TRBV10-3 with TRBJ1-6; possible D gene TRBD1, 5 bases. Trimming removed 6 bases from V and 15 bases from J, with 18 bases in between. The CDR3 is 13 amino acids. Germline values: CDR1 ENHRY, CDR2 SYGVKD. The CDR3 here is CAISLREFGGLHF. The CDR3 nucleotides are TGTGCCATCAGCCTGAGGGAGTTCGGGGGCCTCCACTTT.

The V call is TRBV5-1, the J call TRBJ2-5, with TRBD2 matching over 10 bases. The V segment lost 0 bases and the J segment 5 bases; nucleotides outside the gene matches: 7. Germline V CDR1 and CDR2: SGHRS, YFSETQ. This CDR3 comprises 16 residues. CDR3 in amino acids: CASSLGSSGGQETQYF. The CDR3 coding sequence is TGCGCCAGCAGCTTGGGGAGTAGCGGGGGGCAGGAGACCCAGTACTTC.

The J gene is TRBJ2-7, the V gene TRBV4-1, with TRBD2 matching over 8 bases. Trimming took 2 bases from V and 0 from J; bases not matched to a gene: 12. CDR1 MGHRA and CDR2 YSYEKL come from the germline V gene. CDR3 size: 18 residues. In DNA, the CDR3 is TGCGCCAGCAGCCAAACTGGGGTAATAGCGGGAATCTCCTACGAGCAGTACTTC. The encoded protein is CASSQTGVIAGISYEQYF.

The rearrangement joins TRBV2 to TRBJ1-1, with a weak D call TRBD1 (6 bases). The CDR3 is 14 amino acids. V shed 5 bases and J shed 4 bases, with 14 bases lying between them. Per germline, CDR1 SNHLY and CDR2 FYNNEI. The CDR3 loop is CASSRATGSTEAFF. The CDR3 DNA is TGTGCCAGCAGTCGAGCCACAGGGTCCACTGAAGCTTTCTTT.

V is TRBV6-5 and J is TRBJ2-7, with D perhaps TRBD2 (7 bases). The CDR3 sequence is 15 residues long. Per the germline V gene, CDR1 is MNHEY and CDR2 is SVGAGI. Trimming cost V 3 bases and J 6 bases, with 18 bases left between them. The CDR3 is CASSYWRGPDSEQYF. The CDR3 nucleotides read TGTGCCAGCAGTTATTGGCGGGGGCCCGACAGCGAGCAGTACTTC.

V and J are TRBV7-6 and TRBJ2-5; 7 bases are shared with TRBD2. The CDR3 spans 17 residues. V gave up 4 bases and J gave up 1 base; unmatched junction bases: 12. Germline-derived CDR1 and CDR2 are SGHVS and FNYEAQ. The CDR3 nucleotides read TGTGCCAGCAGCTCCCTTCTGGGGAGGGAGGCCCAAGAGACCCAGTACTTC. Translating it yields CASSSLLGREAQETQYF.

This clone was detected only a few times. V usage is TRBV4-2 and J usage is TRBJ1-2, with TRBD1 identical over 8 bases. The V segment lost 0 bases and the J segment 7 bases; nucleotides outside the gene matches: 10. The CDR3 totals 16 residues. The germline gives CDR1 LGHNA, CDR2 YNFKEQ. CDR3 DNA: TGTGCCAGCAGCCAAGATCAAGACAGGGGATTATTTGGCTACACCTTC. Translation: CASSQDQDRGLFGYTF.

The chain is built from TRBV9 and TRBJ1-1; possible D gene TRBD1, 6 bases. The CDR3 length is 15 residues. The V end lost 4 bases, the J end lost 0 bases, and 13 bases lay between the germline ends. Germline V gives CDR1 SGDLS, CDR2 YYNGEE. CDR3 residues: CASSLPDRMNTEAFF. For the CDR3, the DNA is TGTGCCAGCAGCCTCCCCGACAGGATGAACACTGAAGCTTTCTTT. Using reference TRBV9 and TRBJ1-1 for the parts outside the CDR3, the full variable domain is DSGVTQTPKHLITATGQRVTLRCSPRSGDLSVYWYQQSLDQGLQFLIQYYNGEERAKGNILERFSAQQFPDLHSELNLSSLELGDSALYFCASSLPDRMNTEAFFGQGTRLTVV.

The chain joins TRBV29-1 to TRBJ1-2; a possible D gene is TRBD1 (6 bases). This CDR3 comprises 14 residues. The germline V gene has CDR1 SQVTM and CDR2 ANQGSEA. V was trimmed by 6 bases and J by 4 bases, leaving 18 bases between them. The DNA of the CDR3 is TGCAGCGTCAGGGCTTCCGGGACACTCTATGGCTACACCTTC. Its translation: CSVRASGTLYGYTF.

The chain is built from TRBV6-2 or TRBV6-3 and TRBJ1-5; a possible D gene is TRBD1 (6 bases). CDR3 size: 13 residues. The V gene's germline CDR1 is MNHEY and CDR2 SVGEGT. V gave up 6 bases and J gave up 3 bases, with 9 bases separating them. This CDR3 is CASSLGANQPQHF. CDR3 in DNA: TGTGCCAGCAGCCTGGGGGCCAATCAGCCCCAGCATTTT.

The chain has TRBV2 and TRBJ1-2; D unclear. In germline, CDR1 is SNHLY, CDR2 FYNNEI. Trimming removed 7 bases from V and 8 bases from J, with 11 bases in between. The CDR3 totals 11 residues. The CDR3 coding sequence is TGTGCCAGCACGAAAGAGGGAGGCTACACCTTC. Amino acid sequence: CASTKEGGYTF.

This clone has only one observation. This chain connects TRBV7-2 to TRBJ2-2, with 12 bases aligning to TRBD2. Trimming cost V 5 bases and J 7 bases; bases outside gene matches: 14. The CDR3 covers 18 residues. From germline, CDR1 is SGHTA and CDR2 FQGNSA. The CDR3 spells CASSLRTSGDTIGGELFF. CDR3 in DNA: TGTGCCAGCAGCCTCCGGACTAGCGGGGATACGATCGGCGGGGAGCTGTTTTTT.

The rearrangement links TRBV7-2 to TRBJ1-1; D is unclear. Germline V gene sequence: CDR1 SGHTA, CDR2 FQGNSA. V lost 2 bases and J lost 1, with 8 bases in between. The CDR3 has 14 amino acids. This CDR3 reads CASSLNRRNTEAFF. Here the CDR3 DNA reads TGTGCCAGCAGCTTAAATCGCCGGAACACTGAAGCTTTCTTT. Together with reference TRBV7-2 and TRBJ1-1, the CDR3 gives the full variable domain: GAGVSQSPSNKVTEKGKDVELRCDPISGHTALYWYRQSLGQGLEFLIYFQGNSAPDKSGLPSDRFSAERTGGSVSTLTIQRTQQEDSAVYLCASSLNRRNTEAFFGQGTRLTVV.

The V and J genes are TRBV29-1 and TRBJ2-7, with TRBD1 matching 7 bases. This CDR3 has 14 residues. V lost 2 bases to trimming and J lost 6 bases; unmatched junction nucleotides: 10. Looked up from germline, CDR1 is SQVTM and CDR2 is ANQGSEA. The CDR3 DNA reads TGCAGCGTTGAATGGAGACAGGGTTATTGCGAGCAGTACTTC. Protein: CSVEWRQGYCEQYF.

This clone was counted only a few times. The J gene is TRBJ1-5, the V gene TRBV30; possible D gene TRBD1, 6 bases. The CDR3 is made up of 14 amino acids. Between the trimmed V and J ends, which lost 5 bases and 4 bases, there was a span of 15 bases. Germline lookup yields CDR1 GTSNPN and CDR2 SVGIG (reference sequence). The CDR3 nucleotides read TGTGCCTGGCGTCCGAAACAGGGAAATCAGCCCCAGCATTTT. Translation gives CAWRPKQGNQPQHF.

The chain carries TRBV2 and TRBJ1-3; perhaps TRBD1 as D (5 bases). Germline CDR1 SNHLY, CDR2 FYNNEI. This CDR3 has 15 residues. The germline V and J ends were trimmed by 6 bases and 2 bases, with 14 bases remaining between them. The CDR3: CASSQGWGTGNTIYF. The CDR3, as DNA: TGTGCCAGCAGCCAAGGGTGGGGGACTGGAAACACCATATATTTT.

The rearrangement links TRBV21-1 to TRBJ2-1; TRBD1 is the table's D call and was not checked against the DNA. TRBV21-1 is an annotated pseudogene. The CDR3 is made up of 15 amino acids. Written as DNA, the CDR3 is TGTGCCAGCAGCAACCGGGACAGGGTCTACAATGAGCAGTTCTTC. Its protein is CASSNRDRVYNEQFF.

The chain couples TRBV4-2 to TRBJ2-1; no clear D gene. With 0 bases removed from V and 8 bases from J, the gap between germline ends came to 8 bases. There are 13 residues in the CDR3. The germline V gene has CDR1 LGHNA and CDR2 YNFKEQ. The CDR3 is CASSQDPDDEQFF. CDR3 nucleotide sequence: TGTGCCAGCAGCCAAGACCCCGACGATGAGCAGTTCTTC.

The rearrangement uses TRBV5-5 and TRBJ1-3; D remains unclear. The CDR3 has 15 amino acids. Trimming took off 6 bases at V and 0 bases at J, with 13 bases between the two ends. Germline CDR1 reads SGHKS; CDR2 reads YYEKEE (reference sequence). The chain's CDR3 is CASTAGPNSGNTIYF. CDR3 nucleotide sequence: TGTGCCAGCACTGCCGGGCCGAACTCTGGAAACACCATATATTTT.